This TCR beta chain came from a study of blood T cell repertoires in COVID-19 (TCRdb year 2020). For the study in its entirety: Samples covering the acute and convalescent phases of COVID-19 were provided by collaborators in the United States, Italy and Spain. Subjects who had been exposed to COVID-19, were actively infected with it, or had recovered from it provided the deeply sampled blood TCRbeta repertoires that made up the dataset. Sample metadata almost always included a de-identified subject ID, COVID-19 status, age in years and sex. The repertoires were released in a freely available public database meant as a resource for research on the immune response to SARS-CoV-2. Samples came from the ongoing ImmuneRACE study (first 160 participants) plus 1,254 subjects from 6 global collaborators. The material from the prospective study consisted of cDNA or gDNA derived from T cells, B-cell-depleted T cells, or PBMCs. Where HLA class I and class II types were available, the types were taken from metadata supplied by the sample provider, not from assay-based typing.

About this clone: The antigen this receptor binds is unknown. Per-base quality was not reported, and no clone a single base away is much larger than it.

Study-wide findings and limitations: The amount of clinical and demographic metadata varied by source and participant and was provided uncurated.

CDR1 and CDR2 were assigned from the germline V gene (reference sequence) as LNHDA and SQIVND. The CDR3 has 14 amino acids, counting the end cysteine and phenylalanine. Only CDR3 DNA remains: 42 bases, in frame from the first base. V and J are truncated by 4 bases and 9 bases respectively, leaving an intervening sequence of 16 bases. TCRbeta CDR3 regions were amplified from genomic DNA using the immunoSEQ Assay, a bias-controlled multiplex PCR. Under the source paper's analysis protocol: The number of nucleated cells in each sample was estimated from the amplification of reference gene primers within the assay. Sequence reads were collapsed and filtered to measure the absolute abundance of every unique TCRbeta CDR3 rearrangement. For each sample, productive Simpson clonality was calculated by taking the square root of Simpson's diversity index across productive rearrangements. In TCRdb, the immuneACCESS table is reduced to in-frame sequences with V and J assigned. These tables do not hold every clone; where another copy was compared, an unresolved V gene accounts for under half, and the others remain unexplained. V and J calls and clone size are given by that table; D and trimming were obtained from the DNA. A total of around 70,000 clones appear in this sample, 86% of them only once. The biggest ten clones account for over 4% of the sample.

Collaborating institutions collected whole blood in K2EDTA tubes following their own protocols. Collaborator samples were shipped for TCRbeta analysis as frozen whole blood, isolated PBMCs, or DNA extracted from either sample type. The V gene is TRBV19 and the J gene is TRBJ1-5, and perhaps TRBD1 as D gene, on 5 matching bases. Sequenced material: peripheral blood. The receptor was isolated from a man aged 50-60 years with acute or convalescent COVID-19. The CDR3 protein is CASSSSQGTGPQHF. The sequence in DNA is TGTGCCAGTAGTAGCTCCCAGGGTACGGGGCCCCAGCATTTT. Supplemented by the reference TRBV19 and TRBJ1-5 proteins around the CDR3, the complete variable domain is DGGITQSPKYLFRKEGQNVTLSCEQNLNHDAMYWYRQDPGQGLRLIYYSQIVNDFQKGDIAEGYSVSREKKESFPLTVTSAQKNPTAFYLCASSSSQGTGPQHFGDGTRLSIL.